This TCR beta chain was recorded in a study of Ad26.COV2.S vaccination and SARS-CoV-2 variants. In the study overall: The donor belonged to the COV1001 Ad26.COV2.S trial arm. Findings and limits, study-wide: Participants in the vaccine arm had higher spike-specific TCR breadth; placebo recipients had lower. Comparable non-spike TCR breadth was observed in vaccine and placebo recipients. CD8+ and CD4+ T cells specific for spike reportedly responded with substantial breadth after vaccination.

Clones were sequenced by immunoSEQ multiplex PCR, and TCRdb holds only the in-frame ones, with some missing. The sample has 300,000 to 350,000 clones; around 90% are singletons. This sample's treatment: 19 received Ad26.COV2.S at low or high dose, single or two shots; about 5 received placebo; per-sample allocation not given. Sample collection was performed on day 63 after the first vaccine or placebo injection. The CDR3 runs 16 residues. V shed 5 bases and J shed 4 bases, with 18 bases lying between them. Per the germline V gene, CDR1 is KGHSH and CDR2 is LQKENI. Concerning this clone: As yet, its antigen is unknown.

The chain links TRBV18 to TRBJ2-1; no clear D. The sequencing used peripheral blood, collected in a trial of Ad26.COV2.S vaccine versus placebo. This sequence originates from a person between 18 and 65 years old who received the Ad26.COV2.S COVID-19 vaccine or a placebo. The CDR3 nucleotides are TGTGCCAGCTCATCGATTGCTACTTTATCTTACAATGAGCAGTTCTTC. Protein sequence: CASSSIATLSYNEQFF.